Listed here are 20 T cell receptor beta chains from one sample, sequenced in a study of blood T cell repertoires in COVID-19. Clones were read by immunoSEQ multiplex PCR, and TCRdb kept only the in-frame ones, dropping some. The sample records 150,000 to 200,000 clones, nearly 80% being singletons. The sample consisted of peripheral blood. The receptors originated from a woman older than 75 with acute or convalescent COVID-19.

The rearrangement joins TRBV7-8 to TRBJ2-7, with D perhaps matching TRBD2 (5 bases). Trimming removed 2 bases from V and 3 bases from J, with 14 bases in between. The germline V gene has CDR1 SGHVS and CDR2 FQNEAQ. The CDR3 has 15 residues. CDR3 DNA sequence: TGTGCCAGCAGCTTAATGCGGGTCTACAACTACGAGCAGTACTTC. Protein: CASSLMRVYNYEQYF.

This chain's CDR3 is CASIPGGRNGYTF. In nucleotides, the CDR3 is TGTGCCAGCATTCCCGGGGGGAGGAATGGCTACACCTTC. V is TRBV2 and J is TRBJ1-2, with D possibly TRBD1 on 5 matching bases. The CDR3 consists of 13 residues. From germline, CDR1 is SNHLY and CDR2 FYNNEI. Trimming removed 7 bases from V and 6 bases from J, with 15 bases in between.

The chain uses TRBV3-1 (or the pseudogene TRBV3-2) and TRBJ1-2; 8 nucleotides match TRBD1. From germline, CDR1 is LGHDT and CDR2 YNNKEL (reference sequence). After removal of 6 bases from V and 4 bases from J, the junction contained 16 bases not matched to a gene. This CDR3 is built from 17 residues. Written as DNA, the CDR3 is TGTGCCAGCAGAGGTGAGACAGGGGCACGTTCCTCCTATGGCTACACCTTC. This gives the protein CASRGETGARSSYGYTF.

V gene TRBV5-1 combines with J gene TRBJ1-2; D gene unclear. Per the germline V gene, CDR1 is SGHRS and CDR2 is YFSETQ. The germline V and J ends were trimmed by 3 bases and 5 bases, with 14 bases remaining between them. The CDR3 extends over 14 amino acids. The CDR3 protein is CASSSSGGAYGYTF. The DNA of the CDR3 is TGCGCCAGCAGCTCCAGCGGTGGTGCATATGGCTACACCTTC.

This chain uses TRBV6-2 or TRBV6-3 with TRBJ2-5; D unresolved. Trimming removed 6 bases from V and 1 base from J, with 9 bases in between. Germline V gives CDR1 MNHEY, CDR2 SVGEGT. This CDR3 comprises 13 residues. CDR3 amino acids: CASSFLLQETQYF. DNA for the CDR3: TGTGCCAGCAGCTTTCTCCTCCAAGAGACCCAGTACTTC.

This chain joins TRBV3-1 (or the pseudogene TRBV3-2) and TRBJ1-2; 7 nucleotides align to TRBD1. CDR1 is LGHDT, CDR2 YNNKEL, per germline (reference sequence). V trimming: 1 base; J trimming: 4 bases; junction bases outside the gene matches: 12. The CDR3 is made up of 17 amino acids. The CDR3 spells CASSQVSGTVSIYGYTF. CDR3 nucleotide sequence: TGTGCCAGCAGCCAAGTGTCCGGGACAGTCTCCATCTATGGCTACACCTTC.

CDR3 nucleotides: TGTGCCAGCAGCTCAACAATCAGGGGAACGGAAGCTTTCTTT. Protein product: CASSSTIRGTEAFF. The chain carries TRBV6-5 and TRBJ1-1; TRBD1 might be the D (6 bases). The ends were cut back, 6 bases at V and 8 bases at J, with 19 bases in the middle. This CDR3 is built from 14 residues. CDR1 MNHEY and CDR2 SVGAGI come from the germline V gene.

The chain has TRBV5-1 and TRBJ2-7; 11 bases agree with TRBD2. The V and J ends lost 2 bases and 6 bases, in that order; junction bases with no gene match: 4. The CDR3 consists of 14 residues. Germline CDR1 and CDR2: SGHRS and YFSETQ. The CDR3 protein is CASSLALAGAEQYF. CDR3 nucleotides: TGCGCCAGCAGCTTAGCACTAGCGGGGGCCGAGCAGTACTTC.

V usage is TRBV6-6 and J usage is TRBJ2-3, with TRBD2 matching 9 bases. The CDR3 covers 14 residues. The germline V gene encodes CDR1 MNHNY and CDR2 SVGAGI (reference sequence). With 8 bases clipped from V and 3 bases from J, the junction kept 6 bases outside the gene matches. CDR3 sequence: CASYLAGGTDTQYF. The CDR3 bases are TGTGCCAGCTACCTTGCGGGAGGGACAGATACGCAGTATTTT.

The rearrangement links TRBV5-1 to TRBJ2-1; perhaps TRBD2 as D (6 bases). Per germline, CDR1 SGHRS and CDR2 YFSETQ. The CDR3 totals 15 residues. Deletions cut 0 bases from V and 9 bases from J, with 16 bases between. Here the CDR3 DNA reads TGCGCCAGCAGCTTGGATGTGGGGGGTATAGGTGAGCAGTTCTTC. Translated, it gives CASSLDVGGIGEQFF.

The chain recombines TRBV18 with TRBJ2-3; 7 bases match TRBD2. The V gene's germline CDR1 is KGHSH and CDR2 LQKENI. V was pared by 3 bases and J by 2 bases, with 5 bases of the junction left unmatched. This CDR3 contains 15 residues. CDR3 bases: TGTGCCAGCTCACCCCTCGGGGGGTACACAGATACGCAGTATTTT. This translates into CASSPLGGYTDTQYF.

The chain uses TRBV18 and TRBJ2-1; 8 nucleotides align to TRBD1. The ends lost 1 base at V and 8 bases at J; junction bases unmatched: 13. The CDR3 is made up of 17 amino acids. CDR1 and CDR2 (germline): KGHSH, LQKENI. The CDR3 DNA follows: TGTGCCAGCTCACCACTCCCGACGACAGGGGTGATAGATGAGCAGTTCTTC. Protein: CASSPLPTTGVIDEQFF.

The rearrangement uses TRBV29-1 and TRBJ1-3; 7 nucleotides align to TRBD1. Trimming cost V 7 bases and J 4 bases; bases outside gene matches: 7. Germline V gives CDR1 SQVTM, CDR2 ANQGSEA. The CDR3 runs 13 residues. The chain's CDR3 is CSATTGSGNTIYF. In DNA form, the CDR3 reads TGCAGCGCTACGACAGGGAGCGGAAACACCATATATTTT.

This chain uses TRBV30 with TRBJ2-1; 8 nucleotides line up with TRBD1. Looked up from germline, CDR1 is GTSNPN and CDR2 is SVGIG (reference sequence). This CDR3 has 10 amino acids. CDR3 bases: TGTTCCTTTGGACAGGGTCTGCAGTTCTTC. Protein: CSFGQGLQFF.

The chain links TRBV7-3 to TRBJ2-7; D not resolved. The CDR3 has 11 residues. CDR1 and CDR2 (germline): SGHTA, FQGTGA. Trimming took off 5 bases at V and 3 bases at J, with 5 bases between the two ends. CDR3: CASSRFYEQYF. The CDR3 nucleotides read TGTGCCAGCAGCCGTTTCTACGAGCAGTACTTC.

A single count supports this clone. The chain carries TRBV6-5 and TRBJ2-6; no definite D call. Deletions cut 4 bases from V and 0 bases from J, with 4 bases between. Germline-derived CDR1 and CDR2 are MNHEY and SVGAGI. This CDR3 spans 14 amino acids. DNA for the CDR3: TGTGCCAGCAGTTGGAGCTCTGGGGCCAACGTCCTGACTTTC. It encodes CASSWSSGANVLTF.

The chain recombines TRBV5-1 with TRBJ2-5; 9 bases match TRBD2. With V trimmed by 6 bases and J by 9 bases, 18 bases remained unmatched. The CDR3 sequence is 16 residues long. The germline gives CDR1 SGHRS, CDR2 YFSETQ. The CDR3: CASTLGLATILGAQYF. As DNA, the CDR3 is TGCGCCAGCACCCTTGGACTAGCGACTATTTTGGGCGCCCAGTACTTC.

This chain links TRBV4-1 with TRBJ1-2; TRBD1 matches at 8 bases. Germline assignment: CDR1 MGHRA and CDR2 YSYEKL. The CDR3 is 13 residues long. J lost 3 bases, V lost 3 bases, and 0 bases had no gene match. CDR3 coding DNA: TGCGCCAGCAGCCAGGGACAGGACTATGGCTACACCTTC. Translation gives CASSQGQDYGYTF.

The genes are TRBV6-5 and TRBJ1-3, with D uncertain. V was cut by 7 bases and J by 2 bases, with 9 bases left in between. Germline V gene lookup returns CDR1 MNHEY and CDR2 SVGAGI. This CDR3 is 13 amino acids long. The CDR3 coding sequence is TGTGCCAGCACCCAAGCCCCTGGAAACACCATATATTTT. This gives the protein CASTQAPGNTIYF.

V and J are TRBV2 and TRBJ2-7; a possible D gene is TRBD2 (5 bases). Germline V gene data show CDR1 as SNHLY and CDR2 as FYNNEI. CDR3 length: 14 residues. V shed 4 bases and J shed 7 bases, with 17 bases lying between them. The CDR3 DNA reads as TGTGCCAGCAGTGTTGGACTGACTATAGGGGAGCAGTACTTC. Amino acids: CASSVGLTIGEQYF.